The 20 T cell receptor beta chains presented below share a single source sample, sequenced in a study of cytomegalovirus exposure and HLA in healthy donors. PCR amplification relied on 60 Vbeta primers (plus 13 Jbeta primers). Assay used: immunoSEQ multiplex PCR; TCRdb lists only in-frame clones, some missing. The sample lists 100,000 to 150,000 clones; 65% to 85% were seen once. The sample consisted of PBMCs. The source is a man aged 50 to 60 in good health and CMV-seronegative.

This chain links TRBV4-3 with TRBJ2-1; the match to TRBD2 covers 8 bases. V lost 2 bases to trimming and J lost 3 bases; unmatched junction nucleotides: 6. The CDR3 sequence is 16 residues long. Germline V gives CDR1 LGHNA, CDR2 YSLEER. CDR3 in DNA: TGCGCCAGCAGCCAACTCACTAGCGGCATCTACAATGAGCAGTTCTTC. Protein product: CASSQLTSGIYNEQFF.

Points on this clone: This specimen includes other DNA sequences encoding the same CDR3. The chain employs TRBV7-9 and TRBJ2-1; TRBD2 matches at 12 bases. The CDR3 spans 15 residues. V shed 4 bases, J shed 6 bases, and the junction held 4 bases outside the gene matches. Germline values: CDR1 SEHNR, CDR2 FQNEAQ (reference sequence). CDR3 region: CASSWTSGVPNEQFF. CDR3 in DNA: TGTGCCAGCAGCTGGACTAGCGGGGTACCCAATGAGCAGTTCTTC.

This clone was counted only a few times. This chain uses TRBV28 with TRBJ1-4; no clear D. The germline V gene has CDR1 MDHEN and CDR2 SYDVKM. Trimming took off 4 bases at V and 0 bases at J, with 6 bases between the two ends. There are 14 residues in the CDR3. The CDR3 region is CASSYSATNEKLFF. The CDR3 DNA is TGTGCCAGCAGTTACAGTGCAACTAATGAAAAACTGTTTTTT.

The chain uses TRBV27 and TRBJ2-7, with 8 positions matching TRBD1. The CDR3 length is 15 residues. Germline CDR1 is MNHEY and CDR2 is SMNVEV (reference sequence). V trimming: 2 bases; J trimming: 4 bases; junction bases outside the gene matches: 7. This CDR3 reads CASSLPDREYYEQYF. Written as DNA, the CDR3 is TGTGCCAGCAGTTTACCGGACAGGGAATATTACGAGCAGTACTTC.

The V and J genes are TRBV4-3 and TRBJ1-1, with 8 bases fitting TRBD1. Losses at the gene ends were 4 bases for V and 5 bases for J; bases not matched to a gene: 3. Germline lookup yields CDR1 LGHNA and CDR2 YSLEER. This CDR3 has 13 amino acids. Here the CDR3 reads CASSPRDRTEAFF. In nucleotides, the CDR3 is TGCGCCAGCAGCCCCCGGGACAGGACTGAAGCTTTCTTT.

This clone was detected only a few times. V usage is TRBV19 and J usage is TRBJ1-5, with TRBD1 matching over 9 bases. CDR1 is LNHDA, CDR2 SQIVND, per germline (reference sequence). The V and J ends lost 3 bases and 7 bases, in that order; junction bases with no gene match: 7. The CDR3 extends over 15 amino acids. This CDR3 is CASSMDRGSNQPQHF. The CDR3 DNA follows: TGTGCCAGTAGTATGGACAGGGGTTCCAACCAGCCCCAGCATTTT. The whole variable domain, remainder taken from reference TRBV19 and TRBJ1-5, is DGGITQSPKYLFRKEGQNVTLSCEQNLNHDAMYWYRQDPGQGLRLIYYSQIVNDFQKGDIAEGYSVSREKKESFPLTVTSAQKNPTAFYLCASSMDRGSNQPQHFGDGTRLSIL.

The chain has TRBV4-3 and TRBJ1-1, with a tentative D call TRBD1 (6 bases). Trimming stripped 3 bases from V and 0 bases from J, with 11 bases between. The germline V gene encodes CDR1 LGHNA and CDR2 YSLEER. This CDR3 is built from 15 residues. CDR3 amino acids: CASSQQGLMNTEAFF. The CDR3 bases are TGCGCCAGCAGCCAGCAGGGGCTAATGAACACTGAAGCTTTCTTT.

V usage is TRBV15 and J usage is TRBJ1-5; 7 bases align to TRBD1. Germline values: CDR1 LNHNV, CDR2 YYDKDF (reference sequence). The CDR3 runs to 16 residues. V trimming: 5 bases; J trimming: 0 bases; junction bases outside the gene matches: 7. The CDR3 spells CATSPRRDSSNQPQHF. The CDR3 DNA reads as TGTGCCACCAGCCCCCGCCGGGACAGTAGCAATCAGCCCCAGCATTTT. Complete variable domain (other parts from reference TRBV15 and TRBJ1-5): DAMVIQNPRYQVTQFGKPVTLSCSQTLNHNVMYWYQQKSSQAPKLLFHYYDKDFNNEADTPDNFQSRRPNTSFCFLDIRSPGLGDTAMYLCATSPRRDSSNQPQHFGDGTRLSIL.

This chain connects TRBV4-1 to TRBJ2-5; 11 positions match TRBD2. The germline CDR1 and CDR2 sequences are MGHRA and YSYEKL. The ends lost 2 bases at V and 5 bases at J; junction bases unmatched: 10. The CDR3 loop spans 17 amino acids. CDR3 loop: CASSQYLLAGARETQYF. The CDR3 nucleotides read TGCGCCAGCAGCCAATATTTACTAGCGGGGGCGAGGGAGACCCAGTACTTC.

This chain joins TRBV4-2 and TRBJ2-3; 8 positions match TRBD2. With 4 bases clipped from V and 1 base from J, the junction kept 10 bases outside the gene matches. Per germline, CDR1 LGHNA and CDR2 YNFKEQ. The CDR3 has 17 residues. Here the CDR3 reads CASSLILGAGGTDTQYF. CDR3 nucleotide sequence: TGTGCCAGCAGCCTAATCCTGGGAGCGGGGGGCACAGATACGCAGTATTTT.

This chain uses TRBV9 with TRBJ2-7; tentative D call: TRBD2 (5 bases). Between the trimmed V and J ends, which lost 4 bases and 0 bases, there was a span of 8 bases. Per germline, CDR1 SGDLS and CDR2 YYNGEE. The CDR3 runs 13 residues. The CDR3 DNA reads TGTGCCAGCAGCTCGGACTTCTCCTACGAGCAGTACTTC. This encodes CASSSDFSYEQYF.

V is TRBV4-1 and J is TRBJ1-2; no firm D call. Germline CDR1 reads MGHRA; CDR2 reads YSYEKL. Trimming left V 3 bases short and J 7 bases short, with 18 bases between. The CDR3 loop spans 15 amino acids. This CDR3 is CASSQPTQGVSGYTF. The DNA of the CDR3 is TGCGCCAGCAGCCAGCCCACCCAAGGAGTGAGTGGCTACACCTTC.

The chain recombines TRBV6-5 with TRBJ2-7; D not resolved. Germline lookup yields CDR1 MNHEY and CDR2 SVGAGI. This CDR3 has 14 amino acids. V was pared by 4 bases and J by 2 bases, with 12 bases between. Here the CDR3 reads CASSFARLTYEQYF. The CDR3 nucleotides read TGTGCCAGCAGTTTCGCTAGGCTAACCTACGAGCAGTACTTC.

The V call is TRBV11-2, the J call TRBJ1-5; a weak D match, TRBD1 (5 bases). The CDR3 is 15 amino acids. Germline CDR1 is SGHAT and CDR2 is FQNNGV. Trimming stripped 5 bases from V and 2 bases from J, with 13 bases between. The chain's CDR3 is CASSPQGSGNQPQHF. DNA of the CDR3: TGTGCCAGCAGCCCTCAGGGATCGGGCAATCAGCCCCAGCATTTT.

As concerns this clone: Other DNA sequences from this sample encode an identical CDR3 as well. The chain uses TRBV7-9 and TRBJ2-1; D is possibly TRBD2 (5 bases). The CDR3 has 12 amino acids. In germline, CDR1 is SEHNR, CDR2 FQNEAQ (reference sequence). The ends were cut back, 2 bases at V and 7 bases at J, with 6 bases in the middle. The CDR3 coding sequence is TGTGCCAGCAGCTTATCGGGAAATGAGCAGTTCTTC. Its protein product is CASSLSGNEQFF.

This clone appeared a few times. This chain links TRBV27 with TRBJ2-1; tentatively, D is TRBD1 (5 bases). Per germline, CDR1 MNHEY and CDR2 SMNVEV (reference sequence). V lost 5 bases and J lost 7, with 15 bases in between. This CDR3 region has 14 residues. CDR3 residues: CASSARARGNEQFF. The CDR3 coding sequence is TGTGCCAGCAGTGCCCGTGCTAGGGGTAATGAGCAGTTCTTC.

The chain uses TRBV27 and TRBJ2-7; D is possibly TRBD1 (5 bases). The CDR3 runs to 14 residues. Germline CDR1 and CDR2: MNHEY and SMNVEV (reference sequence). V lost 0 bases and J lost 2, with 8 bases in between. CDR3 in amino acids: CASSLSGRAYEQYF. As DNA, the CDR3 is TGTGCCAGCAGTTTATCGGGGCGAGCCTACGAGCAGTACTTC.

This chain uses TRBV6-5 with TRBJ2-3; D perhaps matches TRBD1 (6 bases). The V end lost 11 bases, the J end lost 2 bases, and 17 bases lay between the germline ends. CDR3 length: 14 amino acids. Germline CDR1 and CDR2: MNHEY and SVGAGI. CDR3 loop: CASRGGLYTDTQYF. The CDR3 bases are TGTGCCTCCAGGGGCGGACTCTACACAGATACGCAGTATTTT.

The chain joins TRBV6-5 to TRBJ1-5, with 9 nucleotides matching TRBD1. V shed 6 bases, J shed 5 bases, and the junction held 2 bases outside the gene matches. The CDR3 totals 13 residues. Germline V gene lookup returns CDR1 MNHEY and CDR2 SVGAGI. CDR3: CASSRQGDQPQHF. In DNA, the CDR3 is TGTGCCAGCAGCCGACAGGGGGATCAGCCCCAGCATTTT.

The chain combines TRBV4-1 with TRBJ2-7, with D maybe TRBD2 (5 bases). The CDR3 loop spans 15 amino acids. The V gene's germline CDR1 is MGHRA and CDR2 YSYEKL. The germline V and J ends were trimmed by 4 bases and 4 bases, with 17 bases remaining between them. CDR3 DNA sequence: TGCGCCAGCAGCCGGGAGCTGACTATCTCATACGAGCAGTACTTC. This sequence encodes CASSRELTISYEQYF.